This is a list of T cell receptor beta chains from one sample in a study of low-dose radiotherapy and immunotherapy resistance in tumors. Via MiXCR, TCRdb re-called the reads, giving one row per CDR3 protein. This sample yields about 64,000 distinct CDR3 sequences, of which about 30% are seen a single time; approximately 7% belongs to the top ten. The sequences come from PBMCs, collected before treatment. These receptors were obtained from a male donor with rectosigmoid adenocarcinoma. CDR3s leave out the opening cysteine and the closing phenylalanine or tryptophan.

j_gene	len	v_gene	CDR3aa
TRBJ2-2	12	TRBV6-5	ASSYDYRTGELF
TRBJ2-7	12	TRBV7-9	ASSWTGRTYEQY
TRBJ1-2	13	TRBV4-1	ASSYDRMGNYGYT
TRBJ1-4	14	TRBV7-2	ASSFGKNEKLFFFF
TRBJ1-2	11	TRBV7-2	ASRPTGLGGYT
TRBJ1-6	12	TRBV7-2	ASSLSGGNSPLH
TRBJ1-2	12	TRBV6-2/TRBV6-3	ATSRAPSNYGYT
TRBJ2-2	14	TRBV11-3	ASSRSGQLNTGELF
TRBJ2-5	13	TRBV18	ASSPRAGGQETQY
TRBJ1-2	12	TRBV11-2	ASSLAGTGAGST
TRBJ2-5	9	TRBV11-2	ASSLGGLLH
TRBJ2-2	12	TRBV12-3/TRBV12-4	ASSFQGAVGELF
TRBJ1-1	13	TRBV6-5	ASSWGGRLNTEAF
TRBJ2-7	12	TRBV7-9	ASSPTGAWYEQY
TRBJ2-7	9	TRBV28	ASSFYGGQY
TRBJ2-1	10	TRBV24-1	AIAGDYNEQF
TRBJ2-6	16	TRBV6-2/TRBV6-3	ASSYEGTHYSGANVLT
TRBJ1-2	11	TRBV28	ASSSGTGGGYT
TRBJ2-2	11	TRBV12-3/TRBV12-4	ATGTANTGELF
TRBJ2-3	12	TRBV6-6	ASSRTERTDTQY
TRBJ2-7	13	TRBV28	ASSPPDSFSYEQY
TRBJ1-2	13	TRBV6-5	ASSPRTGLLYGYT
TRBJ2-2	10	TRBV3-1	ASNKGTGELF
TRBJ2-7	9	TRBV13	ASSRGGEQY
TRBJ1-3	13	TRBV12-5	ASGLGSSSGNTIY
TRBJ1-3	13	TRBV5-1	ASSSEAHSGNTIY
TRBJ2-7	12	TRBV7-2	ASSVTGVGYEQY
TRBJ1-6	13	TRBV10-2	ASSWGQGENSPLH
TRBJ1-1	13	TRBV6-2/TRBV6-3	ASSTGQGTDTEAF
TRBJ2-7	14	TRBV29-1	SVDVTSDTGAYEQY
TRBJ2-7	13	TRBV7-9	ASSSSPTVSYEQY
TRBJ1-3	11	TRBV15	ATSRVPSGRTH
TRBJ2-7	8	TRBV28	ASGLYEQY
TRBJ2-5	12	TRBV28	ASSADRVQETQY
TRBJ2-5	12	TRBV11-2	ASSPQGIVETQY
TRBJ2-7	12	TRBV28	ASSLDRVKNEQY
TRBJ1-2	13	TRBV18	ASSPTTSAGDGYT
TRBJ1-2	15	TRBV19	ASSTQGTSRANYGYT
TRBJ2-3	14	TRBV7-9	ASSSTKTGITDTQY
TRBJ2-7	13	TRBV5-8	ASSLVLAGYNEQY
TRBJ1-4	12	TRBV27	ASSLGDLPEKLF
TRBJ2-5	13	TRBV13	ASTKAGGWEETQY
TRBJ2-7	7	TRBV6-2/TRBV6-3	AGGYEQY
TRBJ1-4	14	TRBV13	ASSYGREATNEKLF
TRBJ2-5	13	TRBV28	ASRLSDTDQETQY